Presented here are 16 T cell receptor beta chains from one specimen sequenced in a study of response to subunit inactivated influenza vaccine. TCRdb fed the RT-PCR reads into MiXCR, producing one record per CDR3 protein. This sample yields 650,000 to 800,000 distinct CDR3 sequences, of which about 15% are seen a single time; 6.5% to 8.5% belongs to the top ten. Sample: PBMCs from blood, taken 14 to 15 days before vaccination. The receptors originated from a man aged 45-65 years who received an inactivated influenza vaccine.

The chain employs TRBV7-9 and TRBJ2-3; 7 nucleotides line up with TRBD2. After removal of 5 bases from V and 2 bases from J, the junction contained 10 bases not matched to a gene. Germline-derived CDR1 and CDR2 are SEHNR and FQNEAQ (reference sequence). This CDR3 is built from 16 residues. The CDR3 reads CASSRGRDYHTDTQYF. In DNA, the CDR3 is TGTGCCAGCAGCCGAGGCCGGGACTACCACACAGATACGCAGTATTTT. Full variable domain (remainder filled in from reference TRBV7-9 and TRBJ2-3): DTGVSQNPRHKITKRGQNVTFRCDPISEHNRLYWYRQTLGQGPEFLTYFQNEAQLEKSRLLSDRFSAERPKGSFSTLEIQRTEQGDSAMYLCASSRGRDYHTDTQYFGPGTRLTVL.

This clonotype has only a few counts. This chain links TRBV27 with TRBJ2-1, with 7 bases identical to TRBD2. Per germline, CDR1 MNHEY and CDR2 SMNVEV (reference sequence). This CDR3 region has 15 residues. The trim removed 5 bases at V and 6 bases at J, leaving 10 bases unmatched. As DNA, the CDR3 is TGTGCCAGCAGTCCCACTAGCGCGCAAAGCAATGAGCAGTTCTTC. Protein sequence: CASSPTSAQSNEQFF.

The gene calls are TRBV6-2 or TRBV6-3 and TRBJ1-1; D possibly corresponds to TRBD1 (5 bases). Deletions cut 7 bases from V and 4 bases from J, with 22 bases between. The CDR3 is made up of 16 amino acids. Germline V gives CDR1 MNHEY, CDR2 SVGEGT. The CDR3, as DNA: TGTGCCAGCATTTTAACCCCAGGGAGGGATCGCACTGAAGCTTTCTTT. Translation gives CASILTPGRDRTEAFF.

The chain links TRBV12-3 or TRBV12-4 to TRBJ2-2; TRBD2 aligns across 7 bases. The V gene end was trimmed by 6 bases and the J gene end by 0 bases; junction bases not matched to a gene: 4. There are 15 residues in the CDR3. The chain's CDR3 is CASRVGTTNTGELFF. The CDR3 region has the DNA TGTGCCAGCAGAGTAGGGACTACGAACACCGGGGAGCTGTTTTTT.

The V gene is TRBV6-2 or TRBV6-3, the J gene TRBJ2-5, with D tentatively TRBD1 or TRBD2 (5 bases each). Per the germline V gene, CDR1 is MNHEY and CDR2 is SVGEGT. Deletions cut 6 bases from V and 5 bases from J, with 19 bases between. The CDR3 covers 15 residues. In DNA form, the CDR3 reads TGTGCCAGCAGCCCAACCCGGGACGGCGGGGAGACCCAGTACTTC. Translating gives CASSPTRDGGETQYF.

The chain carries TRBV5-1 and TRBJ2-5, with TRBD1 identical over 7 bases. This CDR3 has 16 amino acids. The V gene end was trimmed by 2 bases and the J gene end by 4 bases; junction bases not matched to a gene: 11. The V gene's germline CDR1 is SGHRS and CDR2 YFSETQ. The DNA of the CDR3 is TGCGCCAGCAGCTTAATTGCCCGGGCAGGGGGAGAGACCCAGTACTTC. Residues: CASSLIARAGGETQYF.

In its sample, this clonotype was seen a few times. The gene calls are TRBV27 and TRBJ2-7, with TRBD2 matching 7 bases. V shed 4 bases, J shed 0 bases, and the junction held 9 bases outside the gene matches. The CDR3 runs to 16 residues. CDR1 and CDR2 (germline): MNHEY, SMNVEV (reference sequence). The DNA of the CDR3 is TGTGCCAGCAGTTCCCAAATAGGCGGGAGCTCCTACGAGCAGTACTTC. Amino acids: CASSSQIGGSSYEQYF.

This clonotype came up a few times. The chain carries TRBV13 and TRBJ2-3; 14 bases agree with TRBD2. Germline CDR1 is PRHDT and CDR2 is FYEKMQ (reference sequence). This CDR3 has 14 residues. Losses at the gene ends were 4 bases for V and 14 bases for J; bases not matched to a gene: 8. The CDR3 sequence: CASSSGLAGALSYF. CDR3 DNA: TGTGCCAGCAGCTCGGGACTAGCGGGGGCTCTATCGTATTTT.

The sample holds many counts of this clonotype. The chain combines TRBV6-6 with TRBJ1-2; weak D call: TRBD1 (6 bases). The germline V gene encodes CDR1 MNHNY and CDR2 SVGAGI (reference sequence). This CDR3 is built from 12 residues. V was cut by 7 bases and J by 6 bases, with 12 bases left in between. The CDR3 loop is CASTAAGDGYTF. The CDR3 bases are TGTGCCAGCACGGCGGCAGGGGATGGCTACACCTTC.

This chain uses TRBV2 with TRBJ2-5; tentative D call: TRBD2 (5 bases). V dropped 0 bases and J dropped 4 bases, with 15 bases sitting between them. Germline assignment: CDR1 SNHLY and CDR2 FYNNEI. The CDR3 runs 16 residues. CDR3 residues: CASSEARGWMGETQYF. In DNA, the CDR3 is TGTGCCAGCAGTGAAGCAAGAGGGTGGATGGGAGAGACCCAGTACTTC.

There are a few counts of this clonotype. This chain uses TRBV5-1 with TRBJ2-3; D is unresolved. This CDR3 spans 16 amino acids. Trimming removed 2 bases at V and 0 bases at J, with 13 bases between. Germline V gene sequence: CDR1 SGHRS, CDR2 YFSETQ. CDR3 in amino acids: CASSFRTVSSTDTQYF. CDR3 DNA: TGCGCCAGCAGCTTCCGGACCGTATCTAGCACAGATACGCAGTATTTT.

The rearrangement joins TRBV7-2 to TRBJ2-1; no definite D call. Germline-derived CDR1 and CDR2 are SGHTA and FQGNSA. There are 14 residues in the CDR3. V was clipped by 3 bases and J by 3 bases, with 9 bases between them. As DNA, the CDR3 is TGTGCCAGCAGCTTCGCTATAGACTACAATGAGCAGTTCTTC. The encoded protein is CASSFAIDYNEQFF.

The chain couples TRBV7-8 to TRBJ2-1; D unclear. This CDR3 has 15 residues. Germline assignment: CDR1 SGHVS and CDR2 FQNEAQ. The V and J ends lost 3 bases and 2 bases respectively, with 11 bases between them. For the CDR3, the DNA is TGTGCCAGCAGCTTGGGCAGGCTGACCTACAATGAGCAGTTCTTC. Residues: CASSLGRLTYNEQFF. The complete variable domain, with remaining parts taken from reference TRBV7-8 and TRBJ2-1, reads GAGVSQSPRYKVAKRGQDVALRCDPISGHVSLFWYQQALGQGPEFLTYFQNEAQLDKSGLPSDRFFAERPEGSVSTLKIQRTQQEDSAVYLCASSLGRLTYNEQFFGPGTRLTVL.

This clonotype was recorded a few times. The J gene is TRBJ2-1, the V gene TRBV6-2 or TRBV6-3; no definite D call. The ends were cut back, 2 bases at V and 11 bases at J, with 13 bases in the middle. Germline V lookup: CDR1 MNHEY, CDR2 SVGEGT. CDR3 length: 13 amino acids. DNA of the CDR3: TGTGCCAGCAGTTACGCCCCTAGGAATCAGCAGTTCTTC. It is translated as CASSYAPRNQQFF.

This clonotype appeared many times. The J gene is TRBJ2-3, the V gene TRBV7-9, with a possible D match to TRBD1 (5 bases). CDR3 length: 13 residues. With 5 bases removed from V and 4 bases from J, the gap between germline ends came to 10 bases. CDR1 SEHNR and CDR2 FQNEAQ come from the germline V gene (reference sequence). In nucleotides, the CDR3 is TGTGCCAGCAGCAACCAAGGGGCAGATACGCAGTATTTT. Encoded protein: CASSNQGADTQYF.

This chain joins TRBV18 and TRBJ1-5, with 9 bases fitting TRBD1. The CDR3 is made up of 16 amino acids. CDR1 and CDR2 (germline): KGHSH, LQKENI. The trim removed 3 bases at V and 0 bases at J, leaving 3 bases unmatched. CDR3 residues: CASSPDRGSSNQPQHF. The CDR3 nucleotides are TGTGCCAGCTCACCGGACAGGGGCAGTAGCAATCAGCCCCAGCATTTT.